The T cell receptor beta chain described here comes from a study of OX40 agonist ivuxolimab in advanced cancers. Clones were read by immunoSEQ multiplex PCR, and TCRdb kept only the in-frame ones, dropping some. The table records 38,000 or so clones, 80% to 90% of them present only once. The sequence came from an adult with an advanced solid tumor such as melanoma, head and neck, liver or kidney cancer. Sequencing used CD4+ or CD8+ T cells sorted from blood, obtained in a trial of the OX40 agonist ivuxolimab.

The CDR3 is CASSRTGVEQYF. Written as DNA, the CDR3 is TGTGCCAGCAGCCGGACAGGGGTCGAGCAGTACTTC. V and J are TRBV14 and TRBJ2-7; 9 bases are a match to TRBD1. CDR1 is SGHDN, CDR2 FVKESK, per germline. V gave up 4 bases and J gave up 6 bases; unmatched junction bases: 1. The CDR3 extends over 12 amino acids.